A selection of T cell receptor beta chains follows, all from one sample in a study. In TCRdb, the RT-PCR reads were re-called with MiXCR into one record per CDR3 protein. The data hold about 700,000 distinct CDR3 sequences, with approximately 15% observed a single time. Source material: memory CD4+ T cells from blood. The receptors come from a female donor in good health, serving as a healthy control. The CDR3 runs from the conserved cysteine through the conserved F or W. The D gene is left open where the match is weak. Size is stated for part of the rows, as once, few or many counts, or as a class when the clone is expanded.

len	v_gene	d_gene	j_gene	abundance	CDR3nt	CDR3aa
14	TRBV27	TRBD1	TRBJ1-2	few	TGTGCCAGCAGTCTAGGGGGACAGGGAATCGGCTACACCTTC	CASSLGGQGIGYTF
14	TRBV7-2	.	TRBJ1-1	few	TGTGCCAGCATAACTTCTGAGGTGGGCACTGAAGCTTTCTTT	CASITSEVGTEAFF
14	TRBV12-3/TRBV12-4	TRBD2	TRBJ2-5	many	TGTGCCAGCAGTTTAAGCGGGGGGAGTCAGACCCAGTACTTC	CASSLSGGSQTQYF
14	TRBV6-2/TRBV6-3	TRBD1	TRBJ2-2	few	TGTGCCAGTTTAGGGACAGGGTTCACCGGGGAGCTGTTTTTT	CASLGTGFTGELFF
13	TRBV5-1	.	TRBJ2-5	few	TGCGCCAGCAGCTTGGAGGCGGGCGAGACCCAGTACTTC	CASSLEAGETQYF
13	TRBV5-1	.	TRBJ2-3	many	TGCGCCAGCAGCTTGGGTGGACCAGATACGCAGTATTTT	CASSLGGPDTQYF
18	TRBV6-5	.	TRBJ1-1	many	TGTGCCAGCAGTTACAGCCACATCAGGGGCGGCATGAACACTGAAGCTTTCTTT	CASSYSHIRGGMNTEAFF
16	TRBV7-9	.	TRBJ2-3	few	TGTGCCAGCAGCTTAGAGTTGGGGATAAGCACAGATACGCAGTATTTT	CASSLELGISTDTQYF
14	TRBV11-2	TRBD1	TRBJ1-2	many	TGTGCCAGCAGCCGGGACAGGGTTGGCTATGGCTACACCTTC	CASSRDRVGYGYTF
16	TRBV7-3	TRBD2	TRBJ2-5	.	TGTGCCAGCAGCATAACTAGCGGGAGTGGAGAAGAGACCCAGTACTTC	CASSITSGSGEETQYF
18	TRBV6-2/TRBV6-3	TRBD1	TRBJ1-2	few	TGTGCCAGCAGTGCCGTCCCGGGACAGGGAGTGTACAACTATGGCTACACCTTC	CASSAVPGQGVYNYGYTF
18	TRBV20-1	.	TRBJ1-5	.	TGCAGTGCTAGAGAGGGGTCCAGGGGTTTATGGAGCAATCAGCCCCAGCATTTT	CSAREGSRGLWSNQPQHF
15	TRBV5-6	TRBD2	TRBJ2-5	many	TGTGCCAGCAGCTCCAAGACTAGCGGGAGGGAGACCCAGTACTTC	CASSSKTSGRETQYF
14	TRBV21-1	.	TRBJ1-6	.	TGTGCCAGCAGCAGTAGGGCCGAGAATTCACCCCTCCACTTT	CASSSRAENSPLHF
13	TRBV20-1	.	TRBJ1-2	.	TGCAGTGCTAGTACGCTGGGGGGCCATGGCTACACCTTC	CSASTLGGHGYTF
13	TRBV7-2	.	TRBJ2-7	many	TGTGCCAGCAGCTTACCCGCCCTCTACGAGCAGTACTTC	CASSLPALYEQYF
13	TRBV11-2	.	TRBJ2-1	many	TGTGCCAGCCTGGCTGGCGGGTACAATGAGCAGTTCTTC	CASLAGGYNEQFF
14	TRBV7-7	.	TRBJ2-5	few	TGTGCCAGCAGCTTAGATCAGGTCCAAGAGACCCAGTACTTC	CASSLDQVQETQYF
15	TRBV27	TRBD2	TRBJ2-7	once	TGTGCCAGCAGTTTCGGGGGGGATTTGGGCCGCGAGCAGTACTTC	CASSFGGDLGREQYF
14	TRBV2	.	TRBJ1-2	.	TGTGCCAGCAGTGAAGAGGGGGGATACTATGGCTACACCTTC	CASSEEGGYYGYTF
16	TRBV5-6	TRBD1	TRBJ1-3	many	TGTGCCAGCAGCTCCCTGACAGGGAAATCTGGAAACACCATATATTTT	CASSSLTGKSGNTIYF
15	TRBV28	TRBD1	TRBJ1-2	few	TGTGCCATCCGGGACAGGGGGTTACCCCTCTATGGCTACACCTTC	CAIRDRGLPLYGYTF
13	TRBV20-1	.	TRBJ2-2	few	TGCAGTGCTAGAGCGATAGACACCGGGGAGCTGTTTTTT	CSARAIDTGELFF
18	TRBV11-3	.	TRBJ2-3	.	TGTGCCAGCAGCTTAGTATGGGCTAGTTCTACCCTCACAGATACGCAGTATTTT	CASSLVWASSTLTDTQYF
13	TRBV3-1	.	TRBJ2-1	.	TGTGCCAGCAGCCAGAAGGGAGGACTGGAGCGGTTCTTC	CASSQKGGLERFF
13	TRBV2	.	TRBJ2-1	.	TGTGCCAGCAGCGGTTTTTCCCTAGCTGAGCAGTTCTTC	CASSGFSLAEQFF
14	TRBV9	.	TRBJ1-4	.	TGTGCCAGCAGCCCAGGGACGCCGACACGAAAACTGTTTTTT	CASSPGTPTRKLFF
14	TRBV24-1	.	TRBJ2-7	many	TGTGCCACCAGTGATTACAGGGTAGGGAACGAGCAGTACTTC	CATSDYRVGNEQYF
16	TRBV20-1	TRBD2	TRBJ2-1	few	TGCAGTGCGCAGAAGACTAGCGGGATATTTTTTAATGAGCAGTTCTTC	CSAQKTSGIFFNEQFF
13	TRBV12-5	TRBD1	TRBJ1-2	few	TGTGCTAGTGGTTCAGGGGGCGTTCAGGGCTACACCTTC	CASGSGGVQGYTF
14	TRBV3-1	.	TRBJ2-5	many	TGTGCCAGCAGCCACTTAAGAGACAAAGAGACCCAGTACTTC	CASSHLRDKETQYF
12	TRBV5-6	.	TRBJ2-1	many	TGTGCCAGCAGCTTATCAGCCGGTGAGCAGTTCTTC	CASSLSAGEQFF
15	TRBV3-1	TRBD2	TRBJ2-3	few	TGTGCCAGCAGCCAACAGGCGGTCGGGGGGGATACGCAGTATTTT	CASSQQAVGGDTQYF
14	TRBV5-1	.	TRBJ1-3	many	TGCGCCAGCAGCTTGGCACAGGGAGGAAACACCATATATTTT	CASSLAQGGNTIYF
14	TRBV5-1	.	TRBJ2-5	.	TGCGCCAGCACCCAACGGGCGGCCCAAGAGACCCAGTACTTC	CASTQRAAQETQYF
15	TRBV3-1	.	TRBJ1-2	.	TGTGCCAGCAGCCAGGCTGACAGGCTCGGCTATGGCTACACCTTC	CASSQADRLGYGYTF
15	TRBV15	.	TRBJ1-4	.	TGTGCCACCAGCAGGAGGACCAGTTTTAATGAAAAACTGTTTTTT	CATSRRTSFNEKLFF
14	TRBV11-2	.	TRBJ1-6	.	TGTGCCAGCAGCTTAATAGGGGGTGATTCACCCCTCCACTTT	CASSLIGGDSPLHF
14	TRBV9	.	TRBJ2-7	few	TGTGCCAGCAGCGTAGATCTCAGCTCCTACGAGCAGTACTTC	CASSVDLSSYEQYF
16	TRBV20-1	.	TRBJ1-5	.	TGCAGTGCTAGAGAGCGAAGAGGGTCAGCCTATCAGCCCCAGCATTTT	CSARERRGSAYQPQHF
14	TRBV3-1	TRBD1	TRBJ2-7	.	TGTGCCAGCAGCCCTTACAGGGGAGCTAACGAGCAGTACTTC	CASSPYRGANEQYF
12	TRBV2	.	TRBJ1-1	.	TGTGCCAGCAGTGAAGCAGGAGCTGAAGCTTTCTTT	CASSEAGAEAFF
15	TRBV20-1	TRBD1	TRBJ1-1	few	TGCAGTGCTAGACAGGCGGGACAGGTAGTGGGTGAAGCTTTCTTT	CSARQAGQVVGEAFF
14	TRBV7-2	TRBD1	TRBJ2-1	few	TGTGCCAGCAGCAGGGGACAGCTCCTCAATGAGCAGTTCTTC	CASSRGQLLNEQFF
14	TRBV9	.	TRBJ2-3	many	TGTGCCAGCAGCGCCACCGGGACCACAGATACGCAGTATTTT	CASSATGTTDTQYF
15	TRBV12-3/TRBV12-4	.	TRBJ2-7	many	TGTGCCAGCAGTTACGTTTACAGGTCCCCCTACGAGCAGTACTTC	CASSYVYRSPYEQYF
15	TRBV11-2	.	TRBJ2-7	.	TGTGCCAGCAGCCCAGGTGCGGCGGCTCGCAGCGAGCAGTACTTC	CASSPGAAARSEQYF
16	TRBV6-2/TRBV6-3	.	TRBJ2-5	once	TGTGCCAGCTCACCACCGAAGAAAGGGATCGGAGAGACCCAGTACTTC	CASSPPKKGIGETQYF
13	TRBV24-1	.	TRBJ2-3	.	TGTGCCGCAGGGGACGAGAACACAGATACGCAGTATTTT	CAAGDENTDTQYF
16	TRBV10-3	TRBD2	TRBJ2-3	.	TGTGCCATCAGTGACCCGGGACTAGCGGGCACAGATACGCAGTATTTT	CAISDPGLAGTDTQYF
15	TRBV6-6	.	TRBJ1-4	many	TGTGCCAGCAGACTCGGGGGGCCCGAGGGTGAAAAACTGTTTTTT	CASRLGGPEGEKLFF